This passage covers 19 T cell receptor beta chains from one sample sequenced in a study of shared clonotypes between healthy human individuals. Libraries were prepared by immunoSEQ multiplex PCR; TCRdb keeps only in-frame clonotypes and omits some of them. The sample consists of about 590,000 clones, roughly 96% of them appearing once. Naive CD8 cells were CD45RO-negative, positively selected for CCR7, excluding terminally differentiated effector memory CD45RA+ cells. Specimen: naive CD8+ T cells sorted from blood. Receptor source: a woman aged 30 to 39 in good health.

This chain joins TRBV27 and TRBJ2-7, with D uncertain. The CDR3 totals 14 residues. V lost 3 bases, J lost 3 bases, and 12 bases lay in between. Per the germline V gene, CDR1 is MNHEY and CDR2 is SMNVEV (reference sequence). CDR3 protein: CASSFVGNLYEQYF. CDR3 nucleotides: TGTGCCAGCAGTTTTGTAGGAAATCTCTACGAGCAGTACTTC.

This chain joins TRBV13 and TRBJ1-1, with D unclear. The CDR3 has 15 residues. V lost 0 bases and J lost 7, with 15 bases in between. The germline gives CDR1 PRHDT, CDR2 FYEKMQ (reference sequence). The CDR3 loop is CASSLGGVWSDEAFF. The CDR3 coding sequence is TGTGCCAGCAGCTTAGGCGGGGTGTGGTCTGATGAAGCTTTCTTT. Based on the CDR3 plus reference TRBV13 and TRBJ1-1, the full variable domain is AAGVIQSPRHLIKEKRETATLKCYPIPRHDTVYWYQQGPGQDPQFLISFYEKMQSDKGSIPDRFSAQQFSDYHSELNMSSLELGDSALYFCASSLGGVWSDEAFFGQGTRLTVV.

CDR3 residues: CASSPRLAGIYEQYF. In DNA form, the CDR3 reads TGTGCCAGCAGCCCAAGACTAGCGGGAATCTACGAGCAGTACTTC. J is TRBJ2-7 and V is TRBV9, with 11 bases matching TRBD2. The CDR3 has 15 residues. V shed 4 bases and J 3 bases; nucleotides not matched to a gene: 6. The germline CDR1 and CDR2 sequences are SGDLS and YYNGEE.

CDR3 amino acids: CASSSTLAGGPHEQYF. The CDR3, as DNA: TGTGCCAGCAGTTCAACATTAGCGGGAGGGCCTCACGAGCAGTACTTC. This chain joins TRBV27 and TRBJ2-7, with TRBD2 identical over 11 bases. The CDR3 extends over 16 amino acids. Losses at the gene ends were 4 bases for V and 5 bases for J; bases not matched to a gene: 10. Germline V CDR1 and CDR2: MNHEY, SMNVEV (reference sequence).

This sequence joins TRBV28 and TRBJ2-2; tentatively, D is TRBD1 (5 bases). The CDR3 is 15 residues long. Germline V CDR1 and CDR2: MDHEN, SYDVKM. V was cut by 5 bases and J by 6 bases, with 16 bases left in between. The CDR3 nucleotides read TGTGCCAGCAGTAGGAGCCCAGGGTTTCCCGGGGAGCTGTTTTTT. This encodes CASSRSPGFPGELFF.

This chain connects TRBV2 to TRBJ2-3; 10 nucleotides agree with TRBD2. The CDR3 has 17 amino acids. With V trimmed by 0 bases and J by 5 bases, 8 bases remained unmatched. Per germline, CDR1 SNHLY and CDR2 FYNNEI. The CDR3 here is CASSEALMGTSVDTQYF. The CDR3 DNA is TGTGCCAGCAGTGAAGCGCTTATGGGGACTAGCGTAGATACGCAGTATTTT.

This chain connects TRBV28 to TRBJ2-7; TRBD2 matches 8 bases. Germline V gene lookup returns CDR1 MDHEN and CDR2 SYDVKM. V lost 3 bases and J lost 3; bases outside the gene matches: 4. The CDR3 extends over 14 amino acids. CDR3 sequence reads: CASSFAGTSYEQYF. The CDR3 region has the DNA TGTGCCAGCAGTTTCGCCGGGACTAGCTACGAGCAGTACTTC.

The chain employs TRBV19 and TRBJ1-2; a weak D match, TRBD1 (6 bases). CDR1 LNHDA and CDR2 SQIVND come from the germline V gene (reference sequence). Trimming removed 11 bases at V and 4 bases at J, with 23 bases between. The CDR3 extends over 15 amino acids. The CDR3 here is CAGPSCPGGGYGYTF. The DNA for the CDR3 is TGTGCCGGCCCTAGCTGTCCGGGGGGCGGCTATGGCTACACCTTC.

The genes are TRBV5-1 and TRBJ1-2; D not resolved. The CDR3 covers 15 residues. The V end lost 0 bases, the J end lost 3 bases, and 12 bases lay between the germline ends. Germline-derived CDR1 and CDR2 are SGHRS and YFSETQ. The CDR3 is CASSLDLGKDYGYTF. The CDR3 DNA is TGCGCCAGCAGCTTGGATCTGGGGAAGGACTATGGCTACACCTTC.

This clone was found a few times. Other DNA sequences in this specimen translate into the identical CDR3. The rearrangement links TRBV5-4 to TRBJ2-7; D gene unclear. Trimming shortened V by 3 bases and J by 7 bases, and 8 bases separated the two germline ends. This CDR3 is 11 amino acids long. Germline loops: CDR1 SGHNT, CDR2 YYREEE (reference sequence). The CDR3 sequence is CASSSLGEQYF. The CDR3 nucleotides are TGTGCCAGCAGCTCCCTCGGTGAGCAGTACTTC.

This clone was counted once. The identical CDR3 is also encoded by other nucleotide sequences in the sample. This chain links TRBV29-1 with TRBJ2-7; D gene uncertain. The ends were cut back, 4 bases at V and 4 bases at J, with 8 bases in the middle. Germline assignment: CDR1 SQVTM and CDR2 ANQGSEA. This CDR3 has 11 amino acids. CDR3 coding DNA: TGCAGCGTTGCGGAGTCGTACGAGCAGTACTTC. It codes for CSVAESYEQYF.

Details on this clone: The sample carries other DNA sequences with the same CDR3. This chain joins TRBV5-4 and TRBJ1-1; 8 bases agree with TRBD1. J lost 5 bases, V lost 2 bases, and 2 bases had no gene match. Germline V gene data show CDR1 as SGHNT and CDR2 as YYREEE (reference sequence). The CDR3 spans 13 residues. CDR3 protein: CASSLTGGTEAFF. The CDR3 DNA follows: TGTGCCAGCAGCTTAACAGGGGGGACTGAAGCTTTCTTT.

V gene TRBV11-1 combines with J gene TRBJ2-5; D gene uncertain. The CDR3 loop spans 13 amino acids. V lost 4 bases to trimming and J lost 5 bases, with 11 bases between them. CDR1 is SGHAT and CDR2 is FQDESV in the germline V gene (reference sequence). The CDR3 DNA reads TGTGCCAGCAGCTCGGACCAGTGGGAGACCCAGTACTTC. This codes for CASSSDQWETQYF.

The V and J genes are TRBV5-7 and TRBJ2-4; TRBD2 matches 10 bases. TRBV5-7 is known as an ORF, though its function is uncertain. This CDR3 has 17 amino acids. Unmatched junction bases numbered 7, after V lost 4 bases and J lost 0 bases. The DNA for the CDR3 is TGTGCCAGCAGCCTAGCGGGAGCGGGACTAGCCAAAAACATTCAGTACTTC. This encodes CASSLAGAGLAKNIQYF.

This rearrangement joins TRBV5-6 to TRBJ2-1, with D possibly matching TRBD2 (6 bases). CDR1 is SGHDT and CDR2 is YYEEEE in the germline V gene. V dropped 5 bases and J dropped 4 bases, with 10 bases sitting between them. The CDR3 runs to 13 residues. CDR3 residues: CASSRDFYNEQFF. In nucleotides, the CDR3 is TGTGCCAGCAGTAGGGACTTTTACAATGAGCAGTTCTTC. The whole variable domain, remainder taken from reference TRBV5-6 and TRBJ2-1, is DAGVTQSPTHLIKTRGQQVTLRCSPKSGHDTVSWYQQALGQGPQFIFQYYEEEERQRGNFPDRFSGHQFPNYSSELNVNALLLGDSALYLCASSRDFYNEQFFGPGTRLTVL.

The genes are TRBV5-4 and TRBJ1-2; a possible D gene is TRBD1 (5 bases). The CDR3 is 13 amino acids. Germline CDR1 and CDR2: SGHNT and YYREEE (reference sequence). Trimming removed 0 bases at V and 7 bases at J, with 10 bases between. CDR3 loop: CASSLGGTGGYTF. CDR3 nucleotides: TGTGCCAGCAGCTTGGGGGGGACTGGTGGCTACACCTTC.

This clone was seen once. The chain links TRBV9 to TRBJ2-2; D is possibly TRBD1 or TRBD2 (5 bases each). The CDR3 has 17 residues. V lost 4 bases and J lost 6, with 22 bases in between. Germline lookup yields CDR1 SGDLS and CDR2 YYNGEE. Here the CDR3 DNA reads TGTGCCAGCAGCCCCGGGACCCCAATAAGAGTGGCCGGGGAGCTGTTTTTT. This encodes CASSPGTPIRVAGELFF.

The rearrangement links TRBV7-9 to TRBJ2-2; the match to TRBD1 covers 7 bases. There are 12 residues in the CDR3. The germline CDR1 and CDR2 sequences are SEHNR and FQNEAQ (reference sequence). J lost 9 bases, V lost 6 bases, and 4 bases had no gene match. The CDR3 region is CASRTGLRELFF. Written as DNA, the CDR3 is TGTGCCAGCAGGACAGGGTTGCGGGAGCTGTTTTTT.

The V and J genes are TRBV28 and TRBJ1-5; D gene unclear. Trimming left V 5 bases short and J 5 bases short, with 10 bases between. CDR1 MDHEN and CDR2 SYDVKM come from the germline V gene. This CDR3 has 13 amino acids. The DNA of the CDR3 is TGTGCCAGCAGTCCATGGACTGATCAGCCCCAGCATTTT. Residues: CASSPWTDQPQHF.